The clone carrying this T cell receptor (beta chain) was seen only a few times. Its matching antigen is unknown. This record comes from a study of siplizumab effects on memory and regulatory T cells. J was trimmed by 10 bases and V by 4 bases; bases with no gene match: 13. CDR3 length: 15 residues. Germline-derived CDR1 and CDR2 are SGHTA and FQGNSA. The protocol was immunoSEQ multiplex PCR, while the TCRdb copy is restricted to in-frame clones and leaves out a portion. The sample includes about 69,000 clones, around nine tenths of them seen just once. Findings of the study overall: Confirmation that proliferating Tregs from siplizumab cultures had suppressive function was not obtained. The average Treg-derived proportion among mappable alloreactive CD4+ clones was roughly 70% with siplizumab versus under 35% in controls. Researchers could map only a minor fraction of alloreactive clones to unstimulated subsets. Roughly 80-96% of proliferating CD4+ or CD8+ clones lacked a naive or memory phenotype that could be assigned.

The sequenced material came from Tregs sorted from blood. The chain carries TRBV7-2 and TRBJ2-1, with 7 bases identical to TRBD2. The origin of this receptor is a human donor in good health. The CDR3 sequence: CASSSRNGEGKEQFF. CDR3 bases: TGTGCCAGCAGCTCCCGGAACGGGGAGGGAAAAGAGCAGTTCTTC. Complete variable domain (other parts from reference TRBV7-2 and TRBJ2-1): GAGVSQSPSNKVTEKGKDVELRCDPISGHTALYWYRQSLGQGLEFLIYFQGNSAPDKSGLPSDRFSAERTGGSVSTLTIQRTQQEDSAVYLCASSSRNGEGKEQFFGPGTRLTVL.